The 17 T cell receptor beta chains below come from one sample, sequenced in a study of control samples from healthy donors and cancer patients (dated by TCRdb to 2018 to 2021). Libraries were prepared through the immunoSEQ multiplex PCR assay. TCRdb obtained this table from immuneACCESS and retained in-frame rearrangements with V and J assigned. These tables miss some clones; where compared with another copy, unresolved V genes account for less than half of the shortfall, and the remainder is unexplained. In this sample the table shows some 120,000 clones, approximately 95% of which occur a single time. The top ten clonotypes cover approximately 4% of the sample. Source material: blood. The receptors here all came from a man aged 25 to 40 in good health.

The CDR3 region is CAWSADRDQPQHF. CDR3 DNA: TGTGCCTGGAGTGCGGACAGGGATCAGCCCCAGCATTTT. The rearrangement uses TRBV30 and TRBJ1-5, with TRBD1 identical over 8 bases. The V gene end was trimmed by 1 base and the J gene end by 5 bases; junction bases not matched to a gene: 1. Germline CDR1 reads GTSNPN; CDR2 reads SVGIG (reference sequence). CDR3 size: 13 residues.

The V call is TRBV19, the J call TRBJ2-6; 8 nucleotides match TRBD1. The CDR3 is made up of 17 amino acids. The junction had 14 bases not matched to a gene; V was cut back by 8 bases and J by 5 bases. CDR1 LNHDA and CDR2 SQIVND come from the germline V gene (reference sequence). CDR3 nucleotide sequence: TGTGCCAGTCACACCGGGACAGGCCCCCTATGGGCCAACGTCCTGACTTTC. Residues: CASHTGTGPLWANVLTF.

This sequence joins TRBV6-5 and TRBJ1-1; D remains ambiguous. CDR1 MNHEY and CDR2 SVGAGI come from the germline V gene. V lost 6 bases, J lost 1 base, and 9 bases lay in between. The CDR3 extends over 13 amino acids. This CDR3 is CASRGRGNTEAFF. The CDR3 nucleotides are TGTGCCAGCAGAGGACGAGGGAACACTGAAGCTTTCTTT.

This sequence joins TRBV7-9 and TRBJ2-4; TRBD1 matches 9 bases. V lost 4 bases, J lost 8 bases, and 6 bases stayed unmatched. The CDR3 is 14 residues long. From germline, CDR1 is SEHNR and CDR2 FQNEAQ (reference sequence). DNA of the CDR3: TGTGCCAGCAGCTCCCGGGACAGGGTACACATTCAGTACTTC. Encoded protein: CASSSRDRVHIQYF.

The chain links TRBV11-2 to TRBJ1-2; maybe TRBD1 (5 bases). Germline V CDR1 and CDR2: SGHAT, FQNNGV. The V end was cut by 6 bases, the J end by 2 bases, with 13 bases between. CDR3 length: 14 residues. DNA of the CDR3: TGTGCCAGCAGATCAGGGACTGCCAACTATGGCTACACCTTC. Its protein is CASRSGTANYGYTF.

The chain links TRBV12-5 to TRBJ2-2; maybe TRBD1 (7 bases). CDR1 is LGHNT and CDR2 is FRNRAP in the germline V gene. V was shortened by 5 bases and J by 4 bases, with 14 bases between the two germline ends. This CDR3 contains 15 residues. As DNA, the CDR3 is TGTGCTAGTGGTGCACCAGGGGGAGGCACCGGGGAGCTGTTTTTT. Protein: CASGAPGGGTGELFF.

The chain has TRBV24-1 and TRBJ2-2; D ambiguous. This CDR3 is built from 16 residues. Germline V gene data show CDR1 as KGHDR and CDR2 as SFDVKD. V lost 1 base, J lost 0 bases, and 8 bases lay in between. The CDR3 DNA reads TGTGCCACCAGTGATTTAAAAAACGCGAACACCGGGGAGCTGTTTTTT. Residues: CATSDLKNANTGELFF.

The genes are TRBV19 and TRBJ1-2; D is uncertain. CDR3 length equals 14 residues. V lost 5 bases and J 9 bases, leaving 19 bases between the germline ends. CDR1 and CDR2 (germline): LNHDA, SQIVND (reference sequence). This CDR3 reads CASSPSTEPSRYTF. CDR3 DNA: TGTGCCAGTAGTCCCTCCACGGAACCATCACGCTACACCTTC.

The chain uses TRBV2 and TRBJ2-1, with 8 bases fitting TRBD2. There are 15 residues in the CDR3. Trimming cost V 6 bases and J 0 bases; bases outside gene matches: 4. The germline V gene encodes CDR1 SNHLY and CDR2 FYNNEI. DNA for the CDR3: TGTGCCAGCAGGGTCACTAGCGGCTCCTACAATGAGCAGTTCTTC. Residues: CASRVTSGSYNEQFF. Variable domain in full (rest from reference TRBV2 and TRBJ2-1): EPEVTQTPSHQVTQMGQEVILRCVPISNHLYFYWYRQILGQKVEFLVSFYNNEISEKSEIFDDQFSVERPDGSNFTLKIRSTKLEDSAMYFCASRVTSGSYNEQFFGPGTRLTVL.

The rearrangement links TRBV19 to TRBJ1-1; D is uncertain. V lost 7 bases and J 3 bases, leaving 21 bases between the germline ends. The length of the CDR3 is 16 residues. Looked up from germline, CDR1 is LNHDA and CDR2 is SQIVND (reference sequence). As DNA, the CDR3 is TGTGCCAGTACGCCCTTAGGAGGTCTTACTTACACTGAAGCTTTCTTT. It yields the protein CASTPLGGLTYTEAFF.

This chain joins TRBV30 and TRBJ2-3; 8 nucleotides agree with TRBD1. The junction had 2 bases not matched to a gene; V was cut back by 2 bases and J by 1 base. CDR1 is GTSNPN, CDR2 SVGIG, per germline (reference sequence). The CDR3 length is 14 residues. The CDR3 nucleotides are TGTGCCTGGAGTACGGGACAGGGCACAGATACGCAGTATTTT. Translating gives CAWSTGQGTDTQYF. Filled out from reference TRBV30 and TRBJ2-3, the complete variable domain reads SQTIHQWPATLVQPVGSPLSLECTVEGTSNPNLYWYRQAAGRGLQLLFYSVGIGQISSEVPQNLSASRPQDRQFILSSKKLLLSDSGFYLCAWSTGQGTDTQYFGPGTRLTVL.

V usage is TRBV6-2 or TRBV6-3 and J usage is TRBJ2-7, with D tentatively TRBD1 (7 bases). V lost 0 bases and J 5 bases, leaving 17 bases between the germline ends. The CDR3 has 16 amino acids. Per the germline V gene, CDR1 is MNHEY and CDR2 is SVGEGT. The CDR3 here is CASSYSPAGGHNEQYF. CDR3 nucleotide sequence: TGTGCCAGCAGTTACTCCCCGGCAGGGGGGCATAACGAGCAGTACTTC.

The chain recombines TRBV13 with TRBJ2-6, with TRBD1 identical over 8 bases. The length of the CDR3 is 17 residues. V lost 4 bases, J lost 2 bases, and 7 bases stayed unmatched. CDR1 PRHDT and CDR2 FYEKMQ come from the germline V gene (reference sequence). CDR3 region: CASSSQQGVPGANVLTF. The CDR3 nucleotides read TGTGCCAGCAGCTCACAACAGGGGGTCCCTGGGGCCAACGTCCTGACTTTC.

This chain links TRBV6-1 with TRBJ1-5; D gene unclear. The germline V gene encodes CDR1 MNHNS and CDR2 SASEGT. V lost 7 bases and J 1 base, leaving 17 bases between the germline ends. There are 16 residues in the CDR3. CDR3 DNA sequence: TGTGCCAGCAATGACCCCAACAAAGGAAGCAATCAGCCCCAGCATTTT. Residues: CASNDPNKGSNQPQHF.

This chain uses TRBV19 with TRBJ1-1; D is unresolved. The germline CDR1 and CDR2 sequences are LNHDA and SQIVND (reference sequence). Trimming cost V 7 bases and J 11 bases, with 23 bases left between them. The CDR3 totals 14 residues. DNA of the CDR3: TGTGCCAGTAAAAGATCCACGCAAGGGCGGTGGGCTTTCTTT. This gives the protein CASKRSTQGRWAFF.

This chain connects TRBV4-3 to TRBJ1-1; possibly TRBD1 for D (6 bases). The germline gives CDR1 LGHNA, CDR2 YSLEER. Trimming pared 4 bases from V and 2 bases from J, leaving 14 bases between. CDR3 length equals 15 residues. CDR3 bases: TGCGCCAGCAGCCGAGCCCTCAGGGGCAACACTGAAGCTTTCTTT. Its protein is CASSRALRGNTEAFF.

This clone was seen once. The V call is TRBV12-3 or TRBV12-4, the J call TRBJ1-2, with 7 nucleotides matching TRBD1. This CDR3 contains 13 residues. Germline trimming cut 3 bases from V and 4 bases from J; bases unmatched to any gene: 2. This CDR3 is CASSFGTVYGYTF. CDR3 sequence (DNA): TGTGCCAGCAGTTTCGGGACAGTCTATGGCTACACCTTC.